The table lists the clone carrying this TCR beta chain with a count of one. Assay used: immunoSEQ multiplex PCR; TCRdb lists only in-frame clones, some missing. The sample has fewer than 25,000 clones; 70% to 90% are singletons. These data are taken from a study of control samples from healthy donors and cancer patients. CDR3 length: 17 amino acids. Trimming removed 0 bases from V and 0 bases from J, with 15 bases in between. The germline CDR1 and CDR2 sequences are MGHRA and YSYEKL. The chain joins TRBV4-1 to TRBJ2-7; D gene unclear. The TCR originated in a woman aged 60-75 years with head and neck cancer. Sequencing used PBMCs. CDR3 sequence (DNA): TGCGCCAGCAGCCAAGATAGGCCCTCCAGGCTCTCCTACGAGCAGTACTTC. Translating it yields CASSQDRPSRLSYEQYF.